The 15 T cell receptor beta chains listed next were all sequenced from one sample in a study of human T cells and chemical hapten exposure. Whole blood, unfractionated, served as the material for total RNA extraction. TCRdb independently ran MiXCR on the 5' RACE reads; one entry per CDR3 protein. The sample shows 110,000 or so distinct CDR3 sequences, around 20% of them seen only once. These TCRs come from a human donor in good health.

The chain links TRBV7-2 to TRBJ1-6; D gene ambiguous. The V gene's germline CDR1 is SGHTA and CDR2 FQGNSA. V gave up 5 bases and J gave up 0 bases, with 8 bases separating them. CDR3 length equals 15 residues. DNA for the CDR3: TGTGCCAGCAGCGACCGACGCTCCTATAATTCACCCCTCCACTTT. Its translation: CASSDRRSYNSPLHF.

This clonotype appeared a few times. The rearrangement joins TRBV7-2 to TRBJ2-3; 7 bases agree with TRBD2. Germline CDR1 SGHTA, CDR2 FQGNSA. V lost 5 bases, J lost 3 bases, and 8 bases stayed unmatched. There are 15 residues in the CDR3. The CDR3 sequence: CASSLPSGKTDTQYF. The CDR3 nucleotides read TGTGCCAGCAGCCTCCCCAGCGGGAAAACAGATACGCAGTATTTT.

This chain uses TRBV9 with TRBJ2-6; D is undetermined. Trimming pared 0 bases from V and 0 bases from J, leaving 16 bases between. Per germline, CDR1 SGDLS and CDR2 YYNGEE. CDR3 length: 19 residues. The CDR3 DNA reads TGTGCCAGCAGCGTAGGAAGCACAAGCAGATACTCTGGGGCCAACGTCCTGACTTTC. It yields the protein CASSVGSTSRYSGANVLTF.

This clonotype showed up just a few times. V and J are TRBV7-2 and TRBJ2-1, with TRBD2 matching over 7 bases. In germline, CDR1 is SGHTA, CDR2 FQGNSA. The CDR3 contains 17 residues. With V trimmed by 5 bases and J by 1 base, 11 bases remained unmatched. CDR3 DNA: TGTGCCAGCAGCCGGCAGGGAGGGCCTCGGTCCTACAATGAGCAGTTCTTC. Its translation is CASSRQGGPRSYNEQFF.

This chain links TRBV6-1 with TRBJ2-3; 13 bases match TRBD2. After removal of 11 bases from V and 4 bases from J, the junction contained 9 bases not matched to a gene. From germline, CDR1 is MNHNS and CDR2 SASEGT. The CDR3 covers 15 residues. CDR3 sequence reads: CAGTSGRAGADTQYF. CDR3 DNA sequence: TGTGCCGGCACTAGCGGGAGGGCCGGGGCAGATACGCAGTATTTT.

This clonotype was seen only a few times. The chain combines TRBV5-1 with TRBJ2-7; D perhaps matches TRBD1 (5 bases). Trimming pared 4 bases from V and 6 bases from J, leaving 20 bases between. The CDR3 sequence is 15 residues long. Germline lookup yields CDR1 SGHRS and CDR2 YFSETQ. CDR3 coding DNA: TGCGCCAGCAGCGGATTCAGGGCAAATCCGTCCGAGCAGTACTTC. This codes for CASSGFRANPSEQYF.

The rearrangement uses TRBV25-1 and TRBJ2-2; no reliable D call. CDR3 size: 12 residues. Germline CDR1 and CDR2: MGHDK and SYGVNS. Trimming stripped 5 bases from V and 7 bases from J, with 8 bases between. CDR3 in amino acids: CASSLPNGELFF. As DNA, the CDR3 is TGTGCCAGCAGTCTCCCCAACGGGGAGCTGTTTTTT.

The CDR3 DNA reads TGTGCCTACCGGGCGAAGGGGGGGACCTACGAGCAGTACTTC. Translation: CAYRAKGGTYEQYF. The chain employs TRBV30 and TRBJ2-7; TRBD2 is a possible D gene (7 bases). The CDR3 is made up of 14 amino acids. The germline V gene has CDR1 GTSNPN and CDR2 SVGIG (reference sequence). V was clipped by 7 bases and J by 2 bases, with 18 bases between them.

The V call is TRBV29-1, the J call TRBJ1-2; D not certain. V was shortened by 3 bases and J by 10 bases, with 6 bases between the two germline ends. Germline V gene data show CDR1 as SQVTM and CDR2 as ANQGSEA. The CDR3 has 9 residues. The CDR3 region is CSVEGHYTF. The CDR3 DNA sequence: TGCAGCGTTGAGGGCCACTACACCTTC.

The rearrangement uses TRBV12-3 or TRBV12-4 and TRBJ1-6, with TRBD1 matching 7 bases. Losses at the gene ends were 5 bases for V and 6 bases for J; bases not matched to a gene: 4. CDR3 length equals 14 residues. The CDR3 is CASSPRQGNSPLHF. For the CDR3, the DNA is TGTGCCAGCAGTCCCAGACAGGGTAATTCACCCCTCCACTTT.

This clonotype was observed a few times. The chain couples TRBV14 to TRBJ1-2, with D perhaps TRBD1 (6 bases). The length of the CDR3 is 15 residues. Trimming cost V 4 bases and J 6 bases, with 18 bases left between them. CDR1 is SGHDN, CDR2 FVKESK, per germline. The DNA of the CDR3 is TGTGCCAGCAGCCCTAGGTCGGGGGCGGGTGATGGCTACACCTTC. It codes for CASSPRSGAGDGYTF.

This clonotype was counted between two and nine times. The chain has TRBV11-3 and TRBJ2-1; TRBD2 matches 10 bases. Unmatched junction bases numbered 6, after V lost 2 bases and J lost 2 bases. This CDR3 contains 17 residues. Germline CDR1 reads SGHNT; CDR2 reads YENEEA. This chain's CDR3 is CASSLMFGTSAYNEQFF. The CDR3 nucleotides read TGTGCCAGCAGCTTAATGTTCGGGACTAGCGCCTACAATGAGCAGTTCTTC.

The rearrangement links TRBV30 to TRBJ2-1; 10 bases agree with TRBD2. V lost 2 bases, J lost 6 bases, and 7 bases stayed unmatched. CDR1 is GTSNPN, CDR2 SVGIG, per germline (reference sequence). The length of the CDR3 is 15 residues. The CDR3 here is CAWSPGTSALNEQFF. The CDR3 DNA follows: TGTGCCTGGAGTCCCGGGACTAGCGCTCTCAATGAGCAGTTCTTC.

The chain employs TRBV28 and TRBJ2-7, with 8 nucleotides matching TRBD2. CDR3 length equals 14 residues. Germline CDR1 MDHEN, CDR2 SYDVKM. The V and J ends lost 10 bases and 0 bases, in that order; junction bases with no gene match: 8. Here the CDR3 DNA reads TGTGCCACCCGAAAGAGCGGGAGCTCCTACGAGCAGTACTTC. This codes for CATRKSGSSYEQYF.

J is TRBJ1-2 and V is TRBV29-1; D may be TRBD1 (5 bases). The V and J ends lost 3 bases and 4 bases respectively, with 18 bases between them. This CDR3 is 15 amino acids long. The germline gives CDR1 SQVTM, CDR2 ANQGSEA. The CDR3 coding sequence is TGCAGCGTTGACGAAAGACAGTCGGGAAGCTATGGCTACACCTTC. It codes for CSVDERQSGSYGYTF.